Listed below are T cell receptor beta chains from one sample, sequenced in a study of blood T cells in healthy people across ages. TCRdb ran MiXCR on the 5' RACE reads and lists one entry per CDR3 protein. The sample yields hundreds of thousands of distinct CDR3 sequences, 40% to 50% seen once. The sample was blood. The receptor set was obtained from a man between 60 and 70 years old in good health. Each CDR3 is given with its conserved first and last residue. The D gene is left open where the match is weak. Clone size, where shown, is once, few, many, or a class for clones that have expanded.

>TRBV5-1|TRBJ2-7|TRBD2|-
TGCGCCAGCAGCTTGAACCGGGGGGTGGGCTACGAGCAGTACTTC
CASSLNRGVGYEQYF
>TRBV6-2/TRBV6-3|TRBJ2-7|TRBD1|few
TGTGCCAGCAGCGGACAGGACCCCCCCTACGAGCAGTACTTC
CASSGQDPPYEQYF
>TRBV7-2|TRBJ2-1|-|-
TGTGCCAGCAGCCCCAGACTAGGGGGGGACAATGAGCAGTTCTTC
CASSPRLGGDNEQFF
>TRBV9|TRBJ2-6|-|-
TGTGCCAGCAGCGTAGCTCCCTTCTCTGGGGCCAACGTCCTGACTTTC
CASSVAPFSGANVLTF
>TRBV5-1|TRBJ1-1|TRBD1|few
TGCGCCAGCAGTACCTCCGGGACAGCGAACACTGAAGCTTTCTTT
CASSTSGTANTEAFF
>TRBV7-9|TRBJ2-3|-|-
TGTGCCAGCAGCTTAGGTGTTAGCGGAAGCACAGATACGCAGTATTTT
CASSLGVSGSTDTQYF
>TRBV4-3|TRBJ1-6|-|-
TGCGCCAGCAGCCAAGCCCGGAGGACCAATTCACCCCCCCACTTT
CASSQARRTNSPPHF
>TRBV30|TRBJ2-1|-|few
TGTGCCTGGGGGTACGCCCCCTACAATGAGCAGTTCTTC
CAWGYAPYNEQFF
>TRBV7-2|TRBJ2-7|-|few
TGTGCCAGCAGCGTTGCGGGACGAGACTACGAGCAGTACTTC
CASSVAGRDYEQYF
>TRBV7-2|TRBJ2-7|-|few
TGTGCCAGCAGCTTATCCCCCCCAGGCTACGAGCAGTACTTC
CASSLSPPGYEQYF
>TRBV15|TRBJ2-7|-|many
TGTGCCACCAGCAGAGATCCGGGCGGCTACGAGCAGTACTTC
CATSRDPGGYEQYF
>TRBV6-6|TRBJ2-7|-|few
TGTGCCAGCAGGCTACAGGCCAGCTCCTACGAGCAGTACTTC
CASRLQASSYEQYF
>TRBV24-1|TRBJ1-1|-|-
TGTGCCACCAGTCATCCAGGATTGAACACTGAAGCTTTCTTT
CATSHPGLNTEAFF
>TRBV29-1|TRBJ2-7|TRBD1|few
TGCAGCGCCCACACAGGGGTGGACGAGCAGTACTTC
CSAHTGVDEQYF
>TRBV28|TRBJ2-7|-|-
TGTGCCACCCGGGGTTTCTACGAGCAGTACTTC
CATRGFYEQYF
>TRBV2|TRBJ2-3|-|-
TGTGCCAGCAGGGAAGGACGGATCAACACAGATACGCAGTATTTT
CASREGRINTDTQYF